This is a list of T cell receptor beta chains from one sample in a study of radiotherapy plus CTLA-4 blockade in lung cancer. Assay used: immunoSEQ multiplex PCR; TCRdb lists only in-frame clones, some missing. The repertoire holds about 95,000 clones, with about four fifths as singletons. This specimen was peripheral blood, taken from a patient treated with radiotherapy plus ipilimumab. The receptors derive from a human donor with non-small cell lung cancer who had stable disease on radiotherapy plus ipilimumab. CDR3s include the opening cysteine and the closing phenylalanine or tryptophan. The D gene is left open where the match is weak. Clone size is stated in some rows and not others, as once, few, many or a class when expanded.

j_call v_call clone_size d_call cdr3_aa cdr3_nt
TRBJ1-2 TRBV7-9 - - CASIDSNRIYGYTF TGTGCCAGCATCGACTCAAACCGGATCTATGGCTACACCTTC
TRBJ2-2 TRBV7-8 - - CASRPRGSGPTGELFF TGTGCCAGCAGACCCCGGGGTAGCGGCCCCACCGGGGAGCTGTTTTTT
TRBJ2-7 TRBV7-6 - TRBD2 CASSQGLAGYEQYF TGTGCCAGCAGCCAGGGACTAGCGGGCTACGAGCAGTACTTC
TRBJ1-6 TRBV27 - - CASSLSRVSPLHF TGTGCCAGCAGTTTATCGAGGGTCTCACCCCTCCACTTT
TRBJ1-1 TRBV10-3 - - CAISEWGQNTEAFF TGTGCCATCAGTGAATGGGGCCAGAACACTGAAGCTTTCTTT
TRBJ1-3 TRBV6-5 - - CASSLSGGNTIYF TGTGCCAGCAGTCTGAGTGGTGGAAACACCATATATTTT
TRBJ1-1 TRBV5-4 - - CASSSTPNTEAFF TGTGCCAGCAGCTCTACACCGAACACTGAAGCTTTCTTT
TRBJ1-2 TRBV29-1 once - CSVEGPDSYGYTF TGCAGCGTTGAAGGCCCCGATTCCTATGGCTACACCTTC
TRBJ2-1 TRBV7-3 - - CASSLQSLAYNEQFF TGTGCCAGCAGCTTACAATCTCTAGCGTACAATGAGCAGTTCTTC
TRBJ2-1 TRBV5-5 few - CASGFRDNEQFF TGTGCCAGCGGCTTTAGGGACAATGAGCAGTTCTTC
TRBJ2-3 TRBV5-1 - - CASSYGASTDTQYF TGCGCCAGCAGCTATGGAGCTAGCACAGATACGCAGTATTTT
TRBJ2-7 TRBV5-1 - - CASSAGQTYEQYF TGCGCCAGCAGCGCGGGACAAACCTACGAGCAGTACTTC
TRBJ2-6 TRBV9 few TRBD2 CASSVPSGGGDLTF TGTGCCAGCAGCGTACCTAGCGGGGGCGGGGACCTGACTTTC
TRBJ2-7 TRBV18 few - CASSPPAGSYEQYF TGTGCCAGCTCACCACCGGCAGGCTCCTACGAGCAGTACTTC
TRBJ2-3 TRBV6-4 - - CASSRERSGDTQYF TGTGCCAGCAGTCGTGAGCGGAGTGGGGATACGCAGTATTTT
TRBJ2-7 TRBV28 - - CASSLMADTYEQYF TGTGCCAGCAGTTTAATGGCCGATACCTACGAGCAGTACTTC
TRBJ2-2 TRBV5-1 - - CASSLEGGNTGELFF TGCGCCAGCAGCTTGGAGGGCGGGAACACCGGGGAGCTGTTTTTT
TRBJ1-3 TRBV19 - - CASSRRGTGNTIYF TGTGCCAGTAGTAGAAGAGGGACTGGAAACACCATATATTTT
TRBJ1-1 TRBV6-1 - - CASSEAPGASTEAFF TGTGCCAGCAGTGAGGCGCCGGGGGCTAGCACTGAAGCTTTCTTT
TRBJ2-1 TRBV9 - TRBD1 CASSNGQGANEQFF TGTGCCAGCAGCAACGGACAGGGGGCAAATGAGCAGTTCTTC
TRBJ2-3 TRBV6-5 - - CASSDPGSQYF TGTGCCAGCAGTGACCCAGGTTCGCAGTATTTT
TRBJ1-5 TRBV28 - - CASSSGTGQPQHF TGTGCCAGCAGCTCAGGGACGGGCCAGCCCCAGCATTTT
TRBJ2-7 TRBV25-1 - - CASSNYEQYF TGTGCCAGCAGTAACTACGAGCAGTACTTC